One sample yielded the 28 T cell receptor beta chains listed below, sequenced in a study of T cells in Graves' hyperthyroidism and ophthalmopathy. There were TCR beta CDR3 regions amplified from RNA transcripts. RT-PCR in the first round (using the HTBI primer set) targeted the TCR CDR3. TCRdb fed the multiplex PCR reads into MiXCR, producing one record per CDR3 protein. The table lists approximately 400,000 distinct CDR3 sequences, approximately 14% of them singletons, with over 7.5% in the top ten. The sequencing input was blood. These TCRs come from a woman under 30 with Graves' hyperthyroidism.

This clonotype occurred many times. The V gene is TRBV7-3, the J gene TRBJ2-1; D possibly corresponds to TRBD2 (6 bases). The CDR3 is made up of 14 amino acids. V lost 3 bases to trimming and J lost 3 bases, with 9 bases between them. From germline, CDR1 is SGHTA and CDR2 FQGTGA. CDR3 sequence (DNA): TGTGCCAGCAGCTTGCCGGGACTCTACAATGAGCAGTTCTTC. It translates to CASSLPGLYNEQFF.

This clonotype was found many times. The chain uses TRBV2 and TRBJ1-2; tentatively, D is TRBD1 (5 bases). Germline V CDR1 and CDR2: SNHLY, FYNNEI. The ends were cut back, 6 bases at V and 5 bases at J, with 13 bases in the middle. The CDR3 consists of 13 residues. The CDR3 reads CASRDPRGYGYTF. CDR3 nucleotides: TGTGCCAGCAGAGACCCAAGGGGATATGGCTACACCTTC.

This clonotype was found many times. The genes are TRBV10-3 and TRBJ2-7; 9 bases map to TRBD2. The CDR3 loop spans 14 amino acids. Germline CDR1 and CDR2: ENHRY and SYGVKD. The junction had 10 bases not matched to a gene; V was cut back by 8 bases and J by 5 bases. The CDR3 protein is CAIGNQREVHEQYF. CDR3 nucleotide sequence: TGTGCCATCGGAAACCAGCGGGAGGTACACGAGCAGTACTTC.

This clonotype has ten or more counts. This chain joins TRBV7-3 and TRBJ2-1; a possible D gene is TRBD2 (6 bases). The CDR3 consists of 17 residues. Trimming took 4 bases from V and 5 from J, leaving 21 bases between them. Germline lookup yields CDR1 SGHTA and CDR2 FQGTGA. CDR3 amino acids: CASSSVPRSGPNNEQFF. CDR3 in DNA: TGTGCCAGCAGCTCCGTGCCGCGTAGCGGACCAAACAATGAGCAGTTCTTC.

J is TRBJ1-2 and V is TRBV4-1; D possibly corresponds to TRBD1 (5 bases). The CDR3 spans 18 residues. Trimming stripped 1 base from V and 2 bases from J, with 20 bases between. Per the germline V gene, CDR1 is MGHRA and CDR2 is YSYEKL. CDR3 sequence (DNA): TGCGCCAGCAGCCAAGCCTCCCTTTTGGGGCGAGAGAACTATGGCTACACCTTC. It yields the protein CASSQASLLGRENYGYTF.

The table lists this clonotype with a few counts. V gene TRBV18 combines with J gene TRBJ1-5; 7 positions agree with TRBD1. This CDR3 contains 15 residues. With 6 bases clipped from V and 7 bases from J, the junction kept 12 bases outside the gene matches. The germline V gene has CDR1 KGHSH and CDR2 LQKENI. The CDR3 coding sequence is TGTGCCAGCTCCCGGGGTCCAGGGGGGGAACAGCCCCAGCATTTT. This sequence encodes CASSRGPGGEQPQHF.

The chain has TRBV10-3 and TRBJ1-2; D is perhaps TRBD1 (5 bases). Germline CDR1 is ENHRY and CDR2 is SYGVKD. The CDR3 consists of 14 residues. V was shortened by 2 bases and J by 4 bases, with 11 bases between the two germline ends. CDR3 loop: CAISEEQDFYGYTF. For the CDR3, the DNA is TGTGCCATCAGTGAGGAACAGGACTTCTATGGCTACACCTTC.

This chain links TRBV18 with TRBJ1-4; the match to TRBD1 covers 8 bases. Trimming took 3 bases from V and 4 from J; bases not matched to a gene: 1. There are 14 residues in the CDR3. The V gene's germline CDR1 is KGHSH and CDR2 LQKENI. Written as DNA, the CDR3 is TGTGCCAGCTCACCGGGACAGGTTAATGAAAAACTGTTTTTT. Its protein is CASSPGQVNEKLFF.

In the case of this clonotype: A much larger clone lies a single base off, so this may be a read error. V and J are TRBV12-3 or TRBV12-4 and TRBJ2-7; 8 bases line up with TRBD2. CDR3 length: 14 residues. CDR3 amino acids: CTSSLAGSSHEQYF. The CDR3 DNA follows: TGTACCAGCAGTTTAGCGGGATCTTCCCACGAGCAGTACTTC.

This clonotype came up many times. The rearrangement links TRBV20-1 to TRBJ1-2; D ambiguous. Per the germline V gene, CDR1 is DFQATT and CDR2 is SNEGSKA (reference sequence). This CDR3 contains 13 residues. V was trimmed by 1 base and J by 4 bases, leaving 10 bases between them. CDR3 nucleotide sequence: TGCAGTGCTAGAGGAGTACCGGGCTATGGCTACACCTTC. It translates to CSARGVPGYGYTF.

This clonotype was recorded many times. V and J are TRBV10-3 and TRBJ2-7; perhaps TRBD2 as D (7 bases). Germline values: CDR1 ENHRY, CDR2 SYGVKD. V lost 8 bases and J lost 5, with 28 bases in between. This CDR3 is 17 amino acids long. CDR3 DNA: TGTGCCATCGACCCGGGCCCAAGGGCGGGGGCGGTCCACGAGCAGTACTTC. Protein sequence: CAIDPGPRAGAVHEQYF.

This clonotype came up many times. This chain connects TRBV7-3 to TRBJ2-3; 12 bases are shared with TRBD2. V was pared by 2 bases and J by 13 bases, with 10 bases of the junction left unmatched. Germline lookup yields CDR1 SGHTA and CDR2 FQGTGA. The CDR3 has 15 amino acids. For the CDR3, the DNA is TGTGCCAGCAGCTTAGCGTACGCTAGCGGGGGGGCCAAGTATTTT. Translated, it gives CASSLAYASGGAKYF.

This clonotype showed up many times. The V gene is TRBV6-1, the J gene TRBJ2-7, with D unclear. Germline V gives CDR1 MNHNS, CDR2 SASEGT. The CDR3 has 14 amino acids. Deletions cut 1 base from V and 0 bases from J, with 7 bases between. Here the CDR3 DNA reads TGTGCCAGCAGTGAAGAGATCGCCTCCTACGAGCAGTACTTC. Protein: CASSEEIASYEQYF.

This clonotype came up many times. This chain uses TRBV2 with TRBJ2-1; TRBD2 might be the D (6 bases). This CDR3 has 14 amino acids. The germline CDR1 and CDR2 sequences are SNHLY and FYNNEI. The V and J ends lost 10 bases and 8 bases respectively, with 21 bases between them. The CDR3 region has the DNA TGTGCCATTACCGGGACCCGGGGGAGCGATGAGCAGTTCTTC. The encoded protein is CAITGTRGSDEQFF.

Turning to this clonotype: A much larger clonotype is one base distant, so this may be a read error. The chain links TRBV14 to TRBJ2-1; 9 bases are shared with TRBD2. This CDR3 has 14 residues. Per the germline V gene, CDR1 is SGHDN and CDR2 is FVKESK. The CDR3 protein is CASKASGVYNGQFF. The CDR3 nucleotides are TGTGCCAGCAAGGCTAGCGGGGTTTACAATGGGCAGTTCTTC. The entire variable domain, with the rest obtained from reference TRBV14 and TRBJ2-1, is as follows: EAGVTQFPSHSVIEKGQTVTLRCDPISGHDNLYWYRRVMGKEIKFLLHFVKESKQDESGMPNNRFLAERTGGTYSTLKVQPAELEDSGVYFCASKASGVYNGQFFGPGTRLTVL.

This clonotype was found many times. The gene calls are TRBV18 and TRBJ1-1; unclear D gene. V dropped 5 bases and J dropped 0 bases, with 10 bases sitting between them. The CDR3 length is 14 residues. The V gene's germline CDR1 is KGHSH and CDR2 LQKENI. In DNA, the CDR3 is TGTGCCAGCTCAGCAAAAAGGGTGAACACTGAAGCTTTCTTT. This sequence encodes CASSAKRVNTEAFF.

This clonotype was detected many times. This CDR3 reads CASSVTSGGGYETQYF. In DNA form, the CDR3 reads TGTGCCAGCAGTGTGACTAGCGGGGGGGGCTATGAGACCCAGTACTTC. The V and J genes are TRBV2 and TRBJ2-5, with 14 positions matching TRBD2. Germline V gene sequence: CDR1 SNHLY, CDR2 FYNNEI. This CDR3 has 16 amino acids. V dropped 4 bases and J dropped 5; count of bases not matched to a gene: 6.

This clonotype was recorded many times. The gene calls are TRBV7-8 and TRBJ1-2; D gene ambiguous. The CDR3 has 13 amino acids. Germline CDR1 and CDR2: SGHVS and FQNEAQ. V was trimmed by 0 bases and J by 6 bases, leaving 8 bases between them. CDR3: CASSLAASHGYTF. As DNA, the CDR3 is TGTGCCAGCAGCTTAGCAGCGTCTCATGGCTACACCTTC.

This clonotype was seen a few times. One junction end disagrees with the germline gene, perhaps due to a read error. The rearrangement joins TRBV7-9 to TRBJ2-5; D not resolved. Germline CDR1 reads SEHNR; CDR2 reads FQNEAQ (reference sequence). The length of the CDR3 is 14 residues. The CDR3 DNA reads TGTGCCAGCAGCTTGTCGAACTTAGTGGAGACCCGGTACTTC. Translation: CASSLSNLVETRYF.

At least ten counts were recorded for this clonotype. CDR3 sequence reads: CSASPAGGWGETQYF. In nucleotides, the CDR3 is TGCAGTGCTAGTCCAGCGGGGGGCTGGGGAGAGACCCAGTACTTC. The rearrangement uses TRBV20-1 and TRBJ2-5, with 9 bases identical to TRBD2. The CDR3 contains 15 residues. From germline, CDR1 is DFQATT and CDR2 SNEGSKA (reference sequence). J was trimmed by 4 bases and V by 3 bases; bases with no gene match: 9.

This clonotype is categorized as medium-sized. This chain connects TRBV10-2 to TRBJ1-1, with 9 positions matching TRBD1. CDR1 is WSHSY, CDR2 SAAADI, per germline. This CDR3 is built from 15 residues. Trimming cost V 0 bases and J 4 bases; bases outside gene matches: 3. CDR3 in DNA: TGCGCCAGCAGTGAGTCCTTGACAGGGGGCACTGAAGCTTTCTTT. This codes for CASSESLTGGTEAFF.

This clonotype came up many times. The DNA for the CDR3 is TGTGCCAGCAGTTTAAGCAGGGCTAGAGCAGATACGCAGTATTTT. Translated, it gives CASSLSRARADTQYF. This chain uses TRBV12-3 or TRBV12-4 with TRBJ2-3; perhaps TRBD1 as D (5 bases). V gave up 2 bases and J gave up 4 bases, with 13 bases separating them. The CDR3 spans 15 residues.

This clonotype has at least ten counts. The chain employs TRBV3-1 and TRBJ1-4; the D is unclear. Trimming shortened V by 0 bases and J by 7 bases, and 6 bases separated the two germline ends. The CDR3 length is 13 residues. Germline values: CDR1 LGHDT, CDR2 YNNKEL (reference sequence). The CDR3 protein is CASSQDRLEKLFF. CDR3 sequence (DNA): TGTGCCAGCAGCCAAGACCGACTTGAAAAACTGTTTTTT. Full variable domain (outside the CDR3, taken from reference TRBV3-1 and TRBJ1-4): DTAVSQTPKYLVTQMGNDKSIKCEQNLGHDTMYWYKQDSKKFLKIMFSYNNKELIINETVPNRFSPKSPDKAHLNLHINSLELGDSAVYFCASSQDRLEKLFFGSGTQLSVL.

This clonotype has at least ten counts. CDR3 loop: CASSFGTGVYYGYTF. CDR3 bases: TGTGCCAGCAGCTTCGGGACAGGGGTCTACTATGGCTACACCTTC. The chain carries TRBV11-2 and TRBJ1-2; 10 bases fit TRBD1. This CDR3 contains 15 residues. V shed 3 bases and J 3 bases; nucleotides not matched to a gene: 4. Germline CDR1 and CDR2: SGHAT and FQNNGV.

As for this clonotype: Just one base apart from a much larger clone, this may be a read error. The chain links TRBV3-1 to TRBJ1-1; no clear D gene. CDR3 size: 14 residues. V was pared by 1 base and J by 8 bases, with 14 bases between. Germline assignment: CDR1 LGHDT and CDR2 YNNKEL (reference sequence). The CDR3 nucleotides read TGTGCCAGCAGCCAAGGCCTCCGTCTGGAAGAAGCTTTCTTT. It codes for CASSQGLRLEEAFF.

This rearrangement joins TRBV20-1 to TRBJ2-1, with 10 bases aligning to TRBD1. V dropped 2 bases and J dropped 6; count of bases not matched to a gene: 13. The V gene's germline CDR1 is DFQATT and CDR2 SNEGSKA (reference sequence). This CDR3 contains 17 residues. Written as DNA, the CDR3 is TGCAGTGCTAGATCTTTATCCGGGACAGGGGATTTCAATGAGCAGTTCTTC. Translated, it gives CSARSLSGTGDFNEQFF.

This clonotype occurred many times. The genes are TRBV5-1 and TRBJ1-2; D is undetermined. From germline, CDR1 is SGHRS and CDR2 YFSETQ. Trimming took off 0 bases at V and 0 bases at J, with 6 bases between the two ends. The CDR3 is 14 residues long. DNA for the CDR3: TGCGCCAGCAGCTTGGCACAGACTAACTATGGCTACACCTTC. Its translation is CASSLAQTNYGYTF.

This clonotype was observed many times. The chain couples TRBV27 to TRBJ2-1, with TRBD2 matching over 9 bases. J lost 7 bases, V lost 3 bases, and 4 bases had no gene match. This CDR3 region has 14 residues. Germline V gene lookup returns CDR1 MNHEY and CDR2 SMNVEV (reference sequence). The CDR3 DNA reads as TGTGCCAGCAGTTTTCTAGCGGGGAAGAATGAGCAGTTCTTC. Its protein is CASSFLAGKNEQFF.